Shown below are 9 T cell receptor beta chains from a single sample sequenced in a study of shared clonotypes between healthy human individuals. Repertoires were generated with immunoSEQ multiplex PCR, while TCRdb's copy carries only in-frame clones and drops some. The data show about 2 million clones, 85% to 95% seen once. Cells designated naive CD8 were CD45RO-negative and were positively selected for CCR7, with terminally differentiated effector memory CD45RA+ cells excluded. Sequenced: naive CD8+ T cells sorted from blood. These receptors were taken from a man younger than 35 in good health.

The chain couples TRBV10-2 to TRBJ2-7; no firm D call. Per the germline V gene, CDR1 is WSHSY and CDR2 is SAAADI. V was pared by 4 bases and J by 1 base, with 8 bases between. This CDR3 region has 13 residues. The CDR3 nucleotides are TGCGCCAGCAGTGTCACACAGTCCTACGAGCAGTACTTC. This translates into CASSVTQSYEQYF.

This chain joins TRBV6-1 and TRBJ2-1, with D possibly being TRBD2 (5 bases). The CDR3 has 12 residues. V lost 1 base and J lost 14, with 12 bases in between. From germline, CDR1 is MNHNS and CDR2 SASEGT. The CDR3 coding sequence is TGTGCCAGCAGTGAAGGGGTACTAGAAGAGTTCTTC. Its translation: CASSEGVLEEFF.

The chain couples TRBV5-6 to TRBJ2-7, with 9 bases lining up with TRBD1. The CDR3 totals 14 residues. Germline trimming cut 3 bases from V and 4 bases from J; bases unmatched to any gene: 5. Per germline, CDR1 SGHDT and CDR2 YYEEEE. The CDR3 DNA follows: TGTGCCAGCAGCTCGGGGGACAGGGATTACGAGCAGTACTTC. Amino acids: CASSSGDRDYEQYF. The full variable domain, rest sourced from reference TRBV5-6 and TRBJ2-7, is DAGVTQSPTHLIKTRGQQVTLRCSPKSGHDTVSWYQQALGQGPQFIFQYYEEEERQRGNFPDRFSGHQFPNYSSELNVNALLLGDSALYLCASSSGDRDYEQYFGPGTRLTVT.

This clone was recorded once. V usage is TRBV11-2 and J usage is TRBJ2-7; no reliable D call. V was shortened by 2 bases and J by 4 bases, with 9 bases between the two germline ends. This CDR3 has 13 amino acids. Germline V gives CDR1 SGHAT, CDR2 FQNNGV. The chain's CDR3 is CASSLRPGYEQYF. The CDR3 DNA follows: TGTGCCAGCAGCTTACGCCCAGGTTACGAGCAGTACTTC.

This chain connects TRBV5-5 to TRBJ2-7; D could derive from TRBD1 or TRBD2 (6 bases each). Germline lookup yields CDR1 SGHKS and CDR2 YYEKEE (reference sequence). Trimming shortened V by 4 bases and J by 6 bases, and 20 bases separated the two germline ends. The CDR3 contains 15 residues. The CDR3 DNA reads TGTGCCAGCAGCATATCGGGAGATACAGGGTCCGAGCAGTACTTC. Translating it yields CASSISGDTGSEQYF.

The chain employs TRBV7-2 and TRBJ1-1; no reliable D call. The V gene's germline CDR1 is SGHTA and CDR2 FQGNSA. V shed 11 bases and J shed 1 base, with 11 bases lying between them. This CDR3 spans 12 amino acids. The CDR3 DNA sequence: TGTGCCTGGGGTGGGTGGAACACTGAAGCTTTCTTT. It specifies CAWGGWNTEAFF.

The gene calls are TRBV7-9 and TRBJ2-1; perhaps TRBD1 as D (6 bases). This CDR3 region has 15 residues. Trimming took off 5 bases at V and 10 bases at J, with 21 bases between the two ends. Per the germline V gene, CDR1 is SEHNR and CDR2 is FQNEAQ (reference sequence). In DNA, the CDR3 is TGTGCCAGCAGCCTAACAGGGAGTCCGCGAAAAGAGCAGTTCTTC. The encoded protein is CASSLTGSPRKEQFF.

CDR3 region: CASSSTAPAAYSNQPQHF. The DNA of the CDR3 is TGTGCCAGCAGCTCGACAGCTCCGGCAGCTTATAGCAATCAGCCCCAGCATTTT. V is TRBV27 and J is TRBJ1-5; D may be TRBD1 (5 bases). Per germline, CDR1 MNHEY and CDR2 SMNVEV (reference sequence). This CDR3 region has 18 residues. The V end was cut by 6 bases, the J end by 0 bases, with 21 bases between.

CDR3 region: CASSESTTLAKNIQYF. CDR3 DNA: TGCGCCAGCAGTGAGTCGACCACGTTAGCCAAAAACATTCAGTACTTC. This sequence joins TRBV10-2 and TRBJ2-4; no reliable D call. Trimming took off 0 bases at V and 0 bases at J, with 9 bases between the two ends. CDR3 size: 16 residues. Germline V gene data show CDR1 as WSHSY and CDR2 as SAAADI.